Shown below are 17 T cell receptor beta chains from a single sample sequenced in a study of shared clonotypes between healthy human individuals. Terminally differentiated effector memory CD45RA+ cells were left out of the naive CD8 fraction, which was CD45RO-negative and positively selected for CCR7. Using immunoSEQ multiplex PCR, the repertoire was profiled, and TCRdb retains in-frame clones only, with some absent. The sample consists of about 580,000 clones, about 98% of them appearing once. The sequencing sample was made of naive CD8+ T cells sorted from blood. All receptors come from a man aged 25 to 40 in good health.

This chain connects TRBV4-1 to TRBJ2-1; TRBD2 agrees at 7 bases. Germline V gene sequence: CDR1 MGHRA, CDR2 YSYEKL. V gave up 1 base and J gave up 9 bases; unmatched junction bases: 12. This CDR3 region has 16 residues. In nucleotides, the CDR3 is TGCGCCAGCAGCCAAGTAGTCGAGGGAGGGTTGACTGAGCAGTTCTTC. Amino acid sequence: CASSQVVEGGLTEQFF.

The rearrangement links TRBV19 to TRBJ2-1; TRBD2 matches 9 bases. The germline V gene has CDR1 LNHDA and CDR2 SQIVND (reference sequence). The CDR3 is 14 amino acids. With V trimmed by 3 bases and J by 5 bases, 2 bases remained unmatched. In DNA, the CDR3 is TGTGCCAGTAGTATCCTAGCGGGGAACAATGAGCAGTTCTTC. Protein product: CASSILAGNNEQFF.

The V call is TRBV18, the J call TRBJ1-1; D remains unclear. Trimming pared 6 bases from V and 6 bases from J, leaving 20 bases between. This CDR3 is built from 15 residues. From germline, CDR1 is KGHSH and CDR2 LQKENI. This CDR3 reads CASSSSPELDSEAFF. The CDR3 nucleotides are TGTGCCAGCTCCTCCTCGCCAGAGTTAGATTCTGAAGCTTTCTTT.

This clone is a singleton in its sample. The V gene is TRBV6-1, the J gene TRBJ1-5; TRBD1 matches at 7 bases. Losses at the gene ends were 1 base for V and 0 bases for J; bases not matched to a gene: 3. The CDR3 is 16 amino acids. CDR1 and CDR2 from the germline V gene are MNHNS and SASEGT. For the CDR3, the DNA is TGTGCCAGCAGTGAAGTCGGGACAGATAGCAATCAGCCCCAGCATTTT. It yields the protein CASSEVGTDSNQPQHF.

The CDR3, as DNA: TGTGCCTGGAGTGTAATTTTGGACACTGAAGCTTTCTTT. It codes for CAWSVILDTEAFF. The J gene is TRBJ1-1, the V gene TRBV30; D ambiguous. Trimming took off 0 bases at V and 3 bases at J, with 8 bases between the two ends. Germline lookup yields CDR1 GTSNPN and CDR2 SVGIG (reference sequence). There are 13 residues in the CDR3.

Only one count was recorded for this clone. The V call is TRBV28, the J call TRBJ2-7; 9 bases are shared with TRBD2. The V and J ends lost 3 bases and 3 bases, in that order; junction bases with no gene match: 6. The germline V gene has CDR1 MDHEN and CDR2 SYDVKM. The CDR3 is 15 amino acids. As DNA, the CDR3 is TGTGCCAGCAGTTTCTTGAGCGGGAGGTACTACGAGCAGTACTTC. Translating it yields CASSFLSGRYYEQYF.

The chain couples TRBV28 to TRBJ1-2; unclear D gene. CDR1 is MDHEN and CDR2 is SYDVKM in the germline V gene. V gave up 6 bases and J gave up 2 bases, with 16 bases separating them. This CDR3 spans 15 amino acids. The CDR3 is CASSSPGTGNYGYTF. Written as DNA, the CDR3 is TGTGCCAGCAGCTCTCCGGGAACGGGGAACTATGGCTACACCTTC.

V and J are TRBV9 and TRBJ2-2; possibly TRBD1 for D (6 bases). From germline, CDR1 is SGDLS and CDR2 YYNGEE. V was shortened by 4 bases and J by 8 bases, with 9 bases between the two germline ends. The CDR3 is 12 residues long. The CDR3 DNA reads as TGTGCCAGCAGCCTCGACAGGGGGGAGCTGTTTTTT. Protein sequence: CASSLDRGELFF.

The chain is built from TRBV7-6 and TRBJ2-3; unclear D gene. This CDR3 has 16 residues. The germline V gene encodes CDR1 SGHVS and CDR2 FNYEAQ. Trimming took 0 bases from V and 0 from J, leaving 10 bases between them. Here the CDR3 reads CASSLAVSPSTDTQYF. The CDR3 bases are TGTGCCAGCAGCTTAGCGGTTTCCCCTAGCACAGATACGCAGTATTTT.

The V call is TRBV9, the J call TRBJ2-2; D gene ambiguous. Germline CDR1 and CDR2: SGDLS and YYNGEE. The CDR3 has 15 residues. V was clipped by 0 bases and J by 1 base, with 7 bases between them. This chain's CDR3 is CASSVEWENTGELFF. The CDR3 bases are TGTGCCAGCAGCGTAGAGTGGGAGAACACCGGGGAGCTGTTTTTT.

The chain has TRBV28 and TRBJ2-7; a possible D gene is TRBD2 (5 bases). The germline gives CDR1 MDHEN, CDR2 SYDVKM. CDR3 length: 15 residues. V was cut by 4 bases and J by 5 bases, with 18 bases left in between. The CDR3 region has the DNA TGTGCCAGCAGTTCCCGGAGGCTTCTGGGAGACGAGCAGTACTTC. This translates into CASSSRRLLGDEQYF. The full variable domain, rest sourced from reference TRBV28 and TRBJ2-7, is DVKVTQSSRYLVKRTGEKVFLECVQDMDHENMFWYRQDPGLGLRLIYFSYDVKMKEKGDIPEGYSVSREKKERFSLILESASTNQTSMYLCASSSRRLLGDEQYFGPGTRLTVT.

The chain recombines TRBV7-3 with TRBJ1-4, with D unclear. V dropped 3 bases and J dropped 9 bases, with 8 bases sitting between them. Germline lookup yields CDR1 SGHTA and CDR2 FQGTGA. This CDR3 has 12 amino acids. The CDR3 coding sequence is TGTGCCAGCAGCTTGGATGGGAAAAAACTGTTTTTT. It translates to CASSLDGKKLFF.

The chain links TRBV13 to TRBJ2-7; D remains ambiguous. The V end was cut by 3 bases, the J end by 2 bases, with 8 bases between. Per germline, CDR1 PRHDT and CDR2 FYEKMQ (reference sequence). The CDR3 contains 13 residues. The chain's CDR3 is CASSLARPYEQYF. The CDR3 DNA reads as TGTGCCAGCAGCTTGGCCCGCCCCTACGAGCAGTACTTC. The full variable domain, completed using reference TRBV13 and TRBJ2-7, is AAGVIQSPRHLIKEKRETATLKCYPIPRHDTVYWYQQGPGQDPQFLISFYEKMQSDKGSIPDRFSAQQFSDYHSELNMSSLELGDSALYFCASSLARPYEQYFGPGTRLTVT.

V gene TRBV28 combines with J gene TRBJ2-2, with 11 bases identical to TRBD1. V was pared by 6 bases and J by 0 bases, with 6 bases of the junction left unmatched. Germline CDR1 is MDHEN and CDR2 is SYDVKM. CDR3 length equals 17 residues. CDR3 in amino acids: CASSPWTGGANTGELFF. CDR3 bases: TGTGCCAGCAGCCCTTGGACAGGGGGCGCGAACACCGGGGAGCTGTTTTTT.

Written as DNA, the CDR3 is TGCAGCGTTCCGGCCAGCGGGTTAGACAATGAGCAGTTCTTC. This encodes CSVPASGLDNEQFF. The chain couples TRBV29-1 to TRBJ2-1, with D tentatively TRBD2 (6 bases). The germline V gene encodes CDR1 SQVTM and CDR2 ANQGSEA. The V and J ends lost 5 bases and 5 bases respectively, with 16 bases between them. The CDR3 runs to 14 residues.

The rearrangement uses TRBV11-2 and TRBJ1-3; D is unresolved. Between the trimmed V and J ends, which lost 5 bases and 2 bases, there was a span of 10 bases. The CDR3 runs 14 residues. CDR1 is SGHAT and CDR2 is FQNNGV in the germline V gene. The CDR3 spells CASSLGGAGNTIYF. The DNA for the CDR3 is TGTGCCAGCAGCCTTGGCGGGGCTGGAAACACCATATATTTT.

Concerning this clone: Other DNA sequences of this sample code for an identical CDR3. J is TRBJ1-2 and V is TRBV29-1; D is ambiguous. The V end was cut by 0 bases, the J end by 8 bases, with 7 bases between. Germline CDR1 reads SQVTM; CDR2 reads ANQGSEA. This CDR3 has 11 residues. The CDR3 nucleotides are TGCAGCGTTGAAGAGAGGGAAGGCTACACCTTC. The encoded protein is CSVEEREGYTF.